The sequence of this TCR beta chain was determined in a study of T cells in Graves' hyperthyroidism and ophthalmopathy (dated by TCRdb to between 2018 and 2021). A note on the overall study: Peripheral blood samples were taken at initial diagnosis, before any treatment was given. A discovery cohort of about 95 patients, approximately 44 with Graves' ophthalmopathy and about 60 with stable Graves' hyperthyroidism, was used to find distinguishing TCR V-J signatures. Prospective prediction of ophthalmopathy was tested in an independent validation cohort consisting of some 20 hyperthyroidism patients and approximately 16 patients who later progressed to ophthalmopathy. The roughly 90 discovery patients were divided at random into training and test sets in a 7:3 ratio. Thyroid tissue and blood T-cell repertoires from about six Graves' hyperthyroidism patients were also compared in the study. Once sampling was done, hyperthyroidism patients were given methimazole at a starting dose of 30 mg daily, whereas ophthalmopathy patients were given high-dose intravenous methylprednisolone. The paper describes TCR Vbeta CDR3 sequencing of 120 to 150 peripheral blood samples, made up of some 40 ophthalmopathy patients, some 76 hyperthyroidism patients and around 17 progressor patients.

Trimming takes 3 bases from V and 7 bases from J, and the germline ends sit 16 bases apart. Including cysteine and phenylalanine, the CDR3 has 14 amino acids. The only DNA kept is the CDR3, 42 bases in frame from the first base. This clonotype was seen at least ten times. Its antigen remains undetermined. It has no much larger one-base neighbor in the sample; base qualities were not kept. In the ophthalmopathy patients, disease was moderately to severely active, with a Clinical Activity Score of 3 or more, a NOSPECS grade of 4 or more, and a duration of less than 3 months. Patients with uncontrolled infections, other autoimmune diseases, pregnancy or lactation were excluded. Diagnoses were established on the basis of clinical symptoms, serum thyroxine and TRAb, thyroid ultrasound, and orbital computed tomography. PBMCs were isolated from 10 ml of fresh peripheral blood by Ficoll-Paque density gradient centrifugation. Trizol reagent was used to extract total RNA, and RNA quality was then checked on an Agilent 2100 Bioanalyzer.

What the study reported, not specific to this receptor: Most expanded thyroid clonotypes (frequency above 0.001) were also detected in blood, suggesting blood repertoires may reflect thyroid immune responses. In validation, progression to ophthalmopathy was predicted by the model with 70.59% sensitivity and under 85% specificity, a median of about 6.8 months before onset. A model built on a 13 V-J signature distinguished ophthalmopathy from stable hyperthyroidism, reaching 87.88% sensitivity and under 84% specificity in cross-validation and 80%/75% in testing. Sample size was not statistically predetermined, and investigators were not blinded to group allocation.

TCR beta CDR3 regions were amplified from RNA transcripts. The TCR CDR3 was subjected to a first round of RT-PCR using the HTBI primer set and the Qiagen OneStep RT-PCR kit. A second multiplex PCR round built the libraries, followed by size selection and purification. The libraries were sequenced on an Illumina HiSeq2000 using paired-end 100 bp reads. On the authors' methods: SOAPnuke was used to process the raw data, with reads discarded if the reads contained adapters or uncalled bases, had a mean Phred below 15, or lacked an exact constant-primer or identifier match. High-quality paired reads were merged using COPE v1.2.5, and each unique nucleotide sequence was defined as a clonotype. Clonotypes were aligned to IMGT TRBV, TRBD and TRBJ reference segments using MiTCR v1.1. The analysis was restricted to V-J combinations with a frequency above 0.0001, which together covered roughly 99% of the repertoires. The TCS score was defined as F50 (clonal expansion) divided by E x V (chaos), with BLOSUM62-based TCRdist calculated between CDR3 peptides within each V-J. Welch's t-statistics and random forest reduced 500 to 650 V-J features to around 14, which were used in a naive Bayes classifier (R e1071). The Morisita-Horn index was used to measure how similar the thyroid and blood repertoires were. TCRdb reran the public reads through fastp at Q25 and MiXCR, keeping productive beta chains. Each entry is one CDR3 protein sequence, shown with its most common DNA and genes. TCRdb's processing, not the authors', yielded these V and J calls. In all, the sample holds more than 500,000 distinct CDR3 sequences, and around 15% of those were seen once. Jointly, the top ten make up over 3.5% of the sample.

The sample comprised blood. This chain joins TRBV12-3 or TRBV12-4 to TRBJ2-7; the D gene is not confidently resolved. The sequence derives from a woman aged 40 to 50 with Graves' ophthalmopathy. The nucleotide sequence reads TGTGCCAGCAGTTTGTCCAGCCCTAGTGGAGAGCAGTACTTC. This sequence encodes CASSLSSPSGEQYF.